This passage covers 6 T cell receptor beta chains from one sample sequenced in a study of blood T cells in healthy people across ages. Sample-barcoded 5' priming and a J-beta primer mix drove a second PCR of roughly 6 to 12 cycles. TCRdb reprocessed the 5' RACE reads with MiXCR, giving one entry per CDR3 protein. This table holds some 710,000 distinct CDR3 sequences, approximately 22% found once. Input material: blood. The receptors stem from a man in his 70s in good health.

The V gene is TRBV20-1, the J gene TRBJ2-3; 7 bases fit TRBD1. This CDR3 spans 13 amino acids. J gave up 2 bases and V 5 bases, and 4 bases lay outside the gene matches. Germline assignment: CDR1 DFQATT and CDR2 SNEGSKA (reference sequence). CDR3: CSAWTGPTDTQYF. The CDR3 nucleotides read TGCAGTGCTTGGACAGGTCCCACAGATACGCAGTATTTT.

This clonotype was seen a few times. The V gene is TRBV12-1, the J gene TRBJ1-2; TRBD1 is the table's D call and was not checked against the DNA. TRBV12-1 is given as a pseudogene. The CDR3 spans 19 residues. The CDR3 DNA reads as TGTGCCAGCAGCTTTGCCACACAGGGGGCGTCCCGCTTCGGCTATGGCTACACCTTC. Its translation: CASSFATQGASRFGYGYTF.

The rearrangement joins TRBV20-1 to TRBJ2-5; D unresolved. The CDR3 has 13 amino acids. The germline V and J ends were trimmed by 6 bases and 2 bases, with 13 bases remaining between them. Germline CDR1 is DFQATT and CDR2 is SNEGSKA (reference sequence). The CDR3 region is CSAIVIGQETQYF. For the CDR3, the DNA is TGCAGTGCCATAGTTATAGGGCAAGAGACCCAGTACTTC.

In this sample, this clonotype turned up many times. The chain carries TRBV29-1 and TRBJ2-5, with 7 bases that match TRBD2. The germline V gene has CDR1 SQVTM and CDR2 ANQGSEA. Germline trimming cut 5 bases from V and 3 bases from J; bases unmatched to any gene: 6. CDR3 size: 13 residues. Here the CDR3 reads CSVFRGGKETQYF. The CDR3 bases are TGCAGCGTTTTCCGGGGAGGGAAAGAGACCCAGTACTTC.

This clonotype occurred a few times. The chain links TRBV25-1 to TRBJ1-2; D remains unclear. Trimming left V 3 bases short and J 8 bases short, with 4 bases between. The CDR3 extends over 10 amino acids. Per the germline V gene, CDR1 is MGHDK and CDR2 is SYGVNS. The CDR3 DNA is TGTGCCAGCAGTGACAACGGCTACACCTTC. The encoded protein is CASSDNGYTF.

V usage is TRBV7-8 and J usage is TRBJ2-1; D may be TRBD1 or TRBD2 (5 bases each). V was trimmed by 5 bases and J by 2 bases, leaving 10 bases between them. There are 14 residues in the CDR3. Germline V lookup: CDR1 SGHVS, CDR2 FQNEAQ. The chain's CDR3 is CASSMGPAYNEQFF. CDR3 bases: TGTGCCAGCAGCATGGGACCTGCCTACAATGAGCAGTTCTTC.